A selection of T cell receptor beta chains follows, all from one sample in a study of cytomegalovirus exposure and HLA in healthy donors. The method was immunoSEQ multiplex PCR; TCRdb's version includes in-frame clones alone and lacks a portion of them. Of approximately 120,000 clones listed, about 90% are singletons. Specimen: PBMCs. Source of these receptors: a woman younger than 35 in good health and CMV-seronegative. Each CDR3 is given with its conserved first and last residue. The D gene is left open where the match is weak. The size field is filled for only some rows; it gives once, few, many or a size class.

TGTGCCAGCAGTCACCGGACAGGGGACTACAATGAGCAGTTCTTC CASSHRTGDYNEQFF TRBD1 TRBJ2-1 NA TRBV27
TGTGCCAGCAGCCAGGCAGGGGGCTCTGGGGCCAACGTCCTGACTTTC CASSQAGGSGANVLTF TRBD1 TRBJ2-6 many TRBV4-2
TGTGCCATCAGTGAGTCGGCAGGGGTCCGCTTGAACTATGGCTACACCTTC CAISESAGVRLNYGYTF NA TRBJ1-2 NA TRBV10-3
TGTGCCAGTAGTACTGCAGGGGGTAGCAATCAGCCCCAGCATTTT CASSTAGGSNQPQHF TRBD1 TRBJ1-5 NA TRBV19
TGTGCCATAACAGACAGCCCTAATGAAAAACTGTTTTTT CAITDSPNEKLFF NA TRBJ1-4 NA TRBV10-3
TGTGCCAGCAGGAAGGACATTAGCAATCAGCCCCAGCATTTT CASRKDISNQPQHF NA TRBJ1-5 NA TRBV6-4
TGTGCCAGCAGTTACTCGGGCCAGAGCAATGAAAAACTGTTTTTT CASSYSGQSNEKLFF NA TRBJ1-4 NA TRBV6-5
TGTGCCAGCAGCTTAGATCGGACAGGGGGCACGTATAGCAATCAGCCCCAGCATTTT CASSLDRTGGTYSNQPQHF TRBD1 TRBJ1-5 few TRBV11-3
TGTGCCAGCAGGCCCAGGGGGTCCTTTAGCACAGATACGCAGTATTTT CASRPRGSFSTDTQYF TRBD1 TRBJ2-3 NA TRBV2
TGTGCCAGTAGTATATTGGGGACAGGGAAGGAAAAACTGTTTTTT CASSILGTGKEKLFF TRBD1 TRBJ1-4 NA TRBV19
TGTGCCAGCAGCGCGGACAGGGCGGGCACCGGGGAGCTGTTTTTT CASSADRAGTGELFF TRBD1 TRBJ2-2 NA TRBV7-7
TGTGCCAGCAGTTGGTCACAGGGGGCGGGGGACACCGGGGAGCTGTTTTTT CASSWSQGAGDTGELFF TRBD1 TRBJ2-2 NA TRBV27
TGTGCCAGCAGGCCGACAGGGGGGTACCTTTTCGTCACCTTC CASRPTGGYLFVTF TRBD1 TRBJ1-2 NA TRBV28
TGTGCCAGCTCCTCAGGGGGCAATCAGCCCCAGCATTTT CASSSGGNQPQHF NA TRBJ1-5 NA TRBV27
TGTGCCAGCTCACTCTTGACAGAGTATGGCTACACCTTC CASSLLTEYGYTF NA TRBJ1-2 NA TRBV18
TGTGCCAGTAGTACGCAGGTCAGGAACACAGATACGCAGTATTTT CASSTQVRNTDTQYF NA TRBJ2-3 NA TRBV19
TGTGCCAGCAGCCTCACCAGGACAGGTGGAGGCGGGGAGCTGTTTTTT CASSLTRTGGGGELFF TRBD1 TRBJ2-2 once TRBV9